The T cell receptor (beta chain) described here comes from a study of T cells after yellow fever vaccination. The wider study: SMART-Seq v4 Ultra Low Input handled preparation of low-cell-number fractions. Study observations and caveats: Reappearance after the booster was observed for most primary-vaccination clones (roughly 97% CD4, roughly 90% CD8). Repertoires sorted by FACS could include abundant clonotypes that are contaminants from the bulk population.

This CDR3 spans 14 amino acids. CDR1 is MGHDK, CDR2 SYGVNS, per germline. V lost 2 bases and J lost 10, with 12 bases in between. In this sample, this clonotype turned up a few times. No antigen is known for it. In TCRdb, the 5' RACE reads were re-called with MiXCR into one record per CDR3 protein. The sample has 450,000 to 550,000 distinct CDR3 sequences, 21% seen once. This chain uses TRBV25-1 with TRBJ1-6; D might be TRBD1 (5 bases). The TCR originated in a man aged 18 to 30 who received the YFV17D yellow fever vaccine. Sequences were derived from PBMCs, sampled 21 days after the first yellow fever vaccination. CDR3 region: CASSERGEGSPLHF. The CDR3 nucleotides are TGTGCCAGCAGTGAAAGGGGTGAGGGATCACCCCTCCACTTT. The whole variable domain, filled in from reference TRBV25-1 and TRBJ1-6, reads EADIYQTPRYLVIGTGKKITLECSQTMGHDKMYWYQQDPGMELHLIHYSYGVNSTEKGDLSSESTVSRIRTEHFPLTLESARPSHTSQYLCASSERGEGSPLHFGNGTRLTVT.